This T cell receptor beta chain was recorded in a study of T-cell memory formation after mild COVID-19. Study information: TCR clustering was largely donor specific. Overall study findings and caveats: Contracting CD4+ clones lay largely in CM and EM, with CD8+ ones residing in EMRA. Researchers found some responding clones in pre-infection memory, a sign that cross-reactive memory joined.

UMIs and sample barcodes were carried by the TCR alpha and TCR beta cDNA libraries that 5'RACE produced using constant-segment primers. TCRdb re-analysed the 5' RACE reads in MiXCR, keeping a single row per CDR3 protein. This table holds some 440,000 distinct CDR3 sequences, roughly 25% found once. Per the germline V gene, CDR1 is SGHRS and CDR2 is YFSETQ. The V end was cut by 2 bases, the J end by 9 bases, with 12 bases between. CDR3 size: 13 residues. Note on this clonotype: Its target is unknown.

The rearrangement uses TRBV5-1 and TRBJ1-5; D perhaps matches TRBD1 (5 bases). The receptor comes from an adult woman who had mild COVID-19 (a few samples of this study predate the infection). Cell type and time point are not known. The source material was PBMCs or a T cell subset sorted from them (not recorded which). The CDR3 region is CASSFGGWGPQHF. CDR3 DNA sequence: TGCGCCAGCAGCTTCGGGGGGTGGGGGCCCCAGCATTTT.